These T cell receptor beta chains were read from a single sample in a study of T cell repertoires in cytomegalovirus infection. TCRdb reprocessed the reads with MiXCR, giving one entry per CDR3 protein. The sample has nearly 450,000 distinct CDR3 sequences, approximately 31% seen once. Sequenced input: PBMCs. These receptors all come from a human donor in good health (CMV status not recorded). Some clones in this sample may be carry-over from other donors' samples. Each CDR3 is given with its conserved first and last residue. D genes are given only for firm matches. Size is omitted from some rows. Given values are once, few, many or a class for expanded clones.

v_call: TRBV5-1; d_call: .; j_call: TRBJ2-7; cdr3_length: 16; clone_size: .; cdr3_aa: CASSLGLGPSSYEQYF; cdr3_nt: TGCGCCAGCAGCTTGGGTCTCGGCCCAAGCTCCTACGAGCAGTACTTC
v_call: TRBV7-2; d_call: .; j_call: TRBJ2-1; cdr3_length: 15; clone_size: few; cdr3_aa: CDSSLAPGTYNEQFF; cdr3_nt: TGTGACAGCAGCTTAGCGCCTGGGACCTACAATGAGCAGTTCTTC
v_call: TRBV20-1; d_call: .; j_call: TRBJ1-6; cdr3_length: 15; clone_size: .; cdr3_aa: CSAPPLDSLNSPLHF; cdr3_nt: TGCAGTGCCCCCCCCCTGGACAGCCTGAATTCACCCCTCCACTTT
v_call: TRBV7-9; d_call: .; j_call: TRBJ2-7; cdr3_length: 14; clone_size: .; cdr3_aa: CASSSTGTNYEQYF; cdr3_nt: TGTGCCAGCAGCTCAACCGGGACCAACTACGAGCAGTACTTC
v_call: TRBV27; d_call: TRBD1; j_call: TRBJ1-5; cdr3_length: 14; clone_size: .; cdr3_aa: CASRTGGLNQPQHF; cdr3_nt: TGTGCCAGCAGGACAGGGGGCCTGAATCAGCCCCAGCATTTT
v_call: TRBV12-3/TRBV12-4; d_call: .; j_call: TRBJ2-5; cdr3_length: 13; clone_size: .; cdr3_aa: CASRSGNQETQYF; cdr3_nt: TGTGCCAGCAGGTCGGGAAACCAAGAGACCCAGTACTTC
v_call: TRBV20-1; d_call: .; j_call: TRBJ2-1; cdr3_length: 15; clone_size: few; cdr3_aa: CSARQDSGPYNEQFF; cdr3_nt: TGCAGTGCTAGGCAGGATAGCGGACCCTACAATGAGCAGTTCTTC
v_call: TRBV12-3/TRBV12-4; d_call: .; j_call: TRBJ1-1; cdr3_length: 15; clone_size: few; cdr3_aa: CASSLVARLNTEAFF; cdr3_nt: TGTGCCAGCAGTTTAGTTGCCAGATTGAACACTGAAGCTTTCTTT
v_call: TRBV5-1; d_call: .; j_call: TRBJ1-1; cdr3_length: 13; clone_size: .; cdr3_aa: CASSMDGNTEAFF; cdr3_nt: TGCGCCAGCAGCATGGACGGGAACACTGAAGCTTTCTTT
v_call: TRBV7-9; d_call: .; j_call: TRBJ1-1; cdr3_length: 13; clone_size: .; cdr3_aa: CASSSTEITEAFF; cdr3_nt: TGTGCCAGCAGCTCGACAGAGATCACTGAAGCTTTCTTT
v_call: TRBV28; d_call: TRBD1; j_call: TRBJ1-6; cdr3_length: 14; clone_size: .; cdr3_aa: CASSLTGVSSPLHF; cdr3_nt: TGTGCCAGCAGCTTGACAGGGGTTAGTTCACCCCTCCACTTT
v_call: TRBV12-5; d_call: .; j_call: TRBJ2-7; cdr3_length: 17; clone_size: .; cdr3_aa: CASGLGTPKGYHYEQYF; cdr3_nt: TGTGCTAGTGGTTTGGGCACCCCGAAGGGGTATCACTACGAGCAGTACTTC
v_call: TRBV20-1; d_call: .; j_call: TRBJ1-1; cdr3_length: 14; clone_size: .; cdr3_aa: CSAVGQPLNTEAFF; cdr3_nt: TGCAGTGCTGTCGGACAGCCTTTAAACACTGAAGCTTTCTTT
v_call: TRBV19; d_call: .; j_call: TRBJ2-2; cdr3_length: 16; clone_size: few; cdr3_aa: CASSGRAGRNTGELFF; cdr3_nt: TGTGCCAGTAGCGGGCGGGCAGGGCGAAACACCGGGGAGCTGTTTTTT
v_call: TRBV7-6; d_call: .; j_call: TRBJ1-4; cdr3_length: 15; clone_size: .; cdr3_aa: CASSLGAGQLEKLFF; cdr3_nt: TGTGCCAGCAGCTTAGGGGCCGGTCAGCTTGAAAAACTGTTTTTT
v_call: TRBV6-1; d_call: TRBD2; j_call: TRBJ2-1; cdr3_length: 14; clone_size: many; cdr3_aa: CASRSGGPYNEQFF; cdr3_nt: TGTGCCAGCCGTAGCGGGGGACCCTACAATGAGCAGTTCTTC
v_call: TRBV7-8; d_call: .; j_call: TRBJ2-1; cdr3_length: 15; clone_size: many; cdr3_aa: CASSEGPTFDNEQFF; cdr3_nt: TGTGCCAGCAGCGAGGGACCGACGTTCGACAATGAGCAGTTCTTC
v_call: TRBV11-2; d_call: .; j_call: TRBJ2-5; cdr3_length: 16; clone_size: .; cdr3_aa: CASSSGARQGGETQYF; cdr3_nt: TGTGCCAGCAGCTCCGGGGCCCGGCAGGGCGGGGAGACCCAGTACTTC
v_call: TRBV11-2; d_call: .; j_call: TRBJ1-1; cdr3_length: 14; clone_size: .; cdr3_aa: CASKTGIANTEAFF; cdr3_nt: TGTGCCAGCAAAACGGGAATTGCAAACACTGAAGCTTTCTTT
v_call: TRBV7-6; d_call: .; j_call: TRBJ2-1; cdr3_length: 15; clone_size: .; cdr3_aa: CASSRQAGKYNEQFF; cdr3_nt: TGTGCCAGCAGCCGCCAGGCCGGAAAATACAATGAGCAGTTCTTC
v_call: TRBV5-1; d_call: TRBD2; j_call: TRBJ2-7; cdr3_length: 17; clone_size: .; cdr3_aa: CASSISGTSGGADEQYF; cdr3_nt: TGCGCCAGCAGCATCTCCGGGACTAGCGGGGGGGCCGACGAGCAGTACTTC
v_call: TRBV4-2; d_call: .; j_call: TRBJ2-2; cdr3_length: 13; clone_size: many; cdr3_aa: CASSYLNTGELFF; cdr3_nt: TGTGCCAGCAGCTACCTGAACACCGGGGAGCTGTTTTTT
v_call: TRBV7-2; d_call: TRBD1; j_call: TRBJ1-5; cdr3_length: 20; clone_size: many; cdr3_aa: CASSLTPSRDRVYSNQPQHF; cdr3_nt: TGTGCCAGCAGCTTGACTCCGTCCCGGGACAGGGTCTATAGCAATCAGCCCCAGCATTTT
v_call: TRBV7-2; d_call: .; j_call: TRBJ2-7; cdr3_length: 13; clone_size: many; cdr3_aa: CASSPVGVSEQYF; cdr3_nt: TGTGCCAGCAGCCCCGTCGGCGTCAGCGAGCAGTACTTC
v_call: TRBV29-1; d_call: TRBD1; j_call: TRBJ2-1; cdr3_length: 11; clone_size: .; cdr3_aa: CSVDRGNEQFF; cdr3_nt: TGCAGCGTCGACAGGGGAAATGAGCAGTTCTTC
v_call: TRBV2; d_call: .; j_call: TRBJ2-3; cdr3_length: 11; clone_size: once; cdr3_aa: CASSRTATPYF; cdr3_nt: TGTGCCAGCTCCCGGACAGCGACTCCCTATTTT
v_call: TRBV6-5; d_call: TRBD1; j_call: TRBJ1-3; cdr3_length: 13; clone_size: .; cdr3_aa: CDSSRGQGNTIYF; cdr3_nt: TGTGACAGCAGCCGGGGACAGGGAAACACCATATATTTT
v_call: TRBV12-3/TRBV12-4; d_call: TRBD1; j_call: TRBJ1-1; cdr3_length: 14; clone_size: .; cdr3_aa: CSSSSGQGNTEAFF; cdr3_nt: TGTTCAAGCAGTTCGGGACAGGGTAACACTGAAGCTTTCTTT
v_call: TRBV7-6; d_call: .; j_call: TRBJ2-7; cdr3_length: 13; clone_size: .; cdr3_aa: CAGSLARNYETYF; cdr3_nt: TGTGCCGGCAGCTTAGCACGGAACTACGAGACGTACTTC